This record looks at one TCR beta chain sequence and its context. Other DNA sequences in this specimen translate into the identical CDR3. The CDR3 runs to 13 residues. V lost 3 bases and J lost 5; bases outside the gene matches: 2. Germline V CDR1 and CDR2: KGHSH, LQKENI. This entry comes from a study of blood T cell repertoires in COVID-19. Clones were read by immunoSEQ multiplex PCR, and TCRdb kept only the in-frame ones, dropping some. The profile shows approximately 170,000 clones, over 75% of them singletons. The sequenced material came from peripheral blood. This receptor was taken from a man at least 80 years old with COVID-19, enrolled during active disease. This rearrangement joins TRBV18 to TRBJ1-2, with 8 bases identical to TRBD1. This chain's CDR3 is CASSPGTGYGYTF. The CDR3 DNA reads as TGTGCCAGCTCACCCGGGACAGGATATGGCTACACCTTC.